The clone carrying this T cell receptor beta chain appeared a few times. Its cognate antigen is unknown. This entry belongs to a study of blood T cells in healthy people across ages. Study outcomes and limitations: Estimates of diversity drawn from one million T cells were considered underestimates. Naive CD4+ cells and diversity were both higher in long-lived donors than in aged donors.

Germline CDR1 is SGHDN and CDR2 is FVKESK. V gave up 6 bases and J gave up 2 bases, with 12 bases separating them. This CDR3 contains 14 residues. The use of a sample-barcoded 5' primer and a J-beta primer mix characterized a second PCR of roughly 6 to 11 cycles. From the 5' RACE reads, TCRdb called clonotypes with MiXCR, one entry per CDR3 protein. Of 900,000 to 950,000 distinct CDR3 sequences detected, 25% to 35% appear once; the ten largest clones hold roughly 10%. The sample was also linked to a second study, of T cells of mothers and their children.

The chain uses TRBV14 and TRBJ2-3, with a weak D call TRBD2 (6 bases). The sequence came from a woman aged 40 to 50 in good health. The sequenced sample consisted of blood. The DNA of the CDR3 is TGTGCCAGCAGTCGACTAGGGGCCACAGATACGCAGTATTTT. This codes for CASSRLGATDTQYF. Supplemented by reference TRBV14 and TRBJ2-3, the full variable domain reads EAGVTQFPSHSVIEKGQTVTLRCDPISGHDNLYWYRRVMGKEIKFLLHFVKESKQDESGMPNNRFLAERTGGTYSTLKVQPAELEDSGVYFCASSRLGATDTQYFGPGTRLTVL.